The source of this T cell receptor (beta chain) is a study of cytomegalovirus exposure and HLA in healthy donors. Study-level findings and limits: Apparent HLA restriction characterized most CMV-associated TCR beta chains in a later analysis. The authors considered a cluster of highly shared sequence variants likely to be a sequencing artifact. Many donors shared some public TCRs, even though most TCR sequences were rare.

This clone was seen a single time. Its antigen is currently unknown. Germline V gene lookup returns CDR1 SGHNT and CDR2 YENEEA. The CDR3 runs to 19 residues. V lost 2 bases and J lost 2, with 25 bases in between. Both 60 Vbeta primers and 13 Jbeta primers went into the PCR. TCRdb keeps only in-frame clones here, not all; method: immunoSEQ multiplex PCR. This repertoire shows roughly 170,000 clones, about four fifths found once; its top ten account for roughly 1.5%. The chain joins TRBV11-3 to TRBJ2-7, with a weak D call TRBD1 (6 bases). This TCR derives from a male donor in good health and CMV-seronegative. The sample was PBMCs. The CDR3 region has the DNA TGTGCCAGCAGCTTAAGTTGGAAACAGGGTGGTATTGCACCCTACGAGCAGTACTTC. Encoded protein: CASSLSWKQGGIAPYEQYF.